Listed below are T cell receptor beta chains from one sample, sequenced in a study of CD8+ T cells in alopecia areata. TCRdb keeps only in-frame clones here, not all; method: immunoSEQ multiplex PCR. The data hold about 92,000 clones, with roughly 40% observed a single time. The sequences come from CD8+ T cells sorted from blood, collected at week 24, from a patient treated with tofacitinib. The receptors were gathered from a human donor with alopecia areata. The CDR3 runs from the conserved cysteine through the conserved F or W. A D gene is named only where the DNA matches it firmly. Expanded clones get a size class; other rows say once, few or many, or leave the size out.

clone size,V gene,J gene,D gene,CDR3 DNA,CDR3 protein
-,TRBV27,TRBJ1-5,TRBD1,TGTGCCAGCAACCCCAGGGGGTCAGGACAGCCCCAGCATTTT,CASNPRGSGQPQHF
few,TRBV7-9,TRBJ1-1,-,TGTGCCAGCAGCCCACCCTCGAGGTTGGACACTGAAGCTTTCTTT,CASSPPSRLDTEAFF
-,TRBV6-5,TRBJ2-7,-,TGTGCCAGCAGTTATATCGGGAGTTCTTACGAGCAGTACTTC,CASSYIGSSYEQYF
few,TRBV6-5,TRBJ2-5,TRBD1,TGTGCCAGCAACCCGGGACAGTTGGGGGAGACCCAGTACTTC,CASNPGQLGETQYF
-,TRBV19,TRBJ1-1,TRBD1,TGTGCCAGTAGTCCCGGACAGGGGTTCTACCCGGAAGCTTTCTTT,CASSPGQGFYPEAFF
-,TRBV7-7,TRBJ2-1,-,TGTGCTAGCAGCCAGGGACTGGGGTCCAACAACAATGAGCAGTTCTTC,CASSQGLGSNNNEQFF
few,TRBV4-2,TRBJ2-1,TRBD1,TGTGCCAGCAGCCAAGAGGGACAGGGGGCACCCAATGAGCAGTTCTTC,CASSQEGQGAPNEQFF
-,TRBV27,TRBJ2-7,TRBD1,TGTGCCAGCAGTTTGGGGACAGACCAGCTATGGCAGTACTTC,CASSLGTDQLWQYF
many,TRBV29-1,TRBJ2-7,TRBD1,TGCAGCGTCGCGACCGGGACAGGGAGCCCCTACGAGCAGTACTTC,CSVATGTGSPYEQYF
-,TRBV9,TRBJ2-1,TRBD2,TGTGCCAGCAGCGTAGAACTAGCGGGACGAAATGAGCAGTTCTTC,CASSVELAGRNEQFF
-,TRBV5-1,TRBJ1-1,-,TGCGCCAGCAGCTTGTTATCAGGGGAGAACACTGAAGCTTTCTTT,CASSLLSGENTEAFF
-,TRBV27,TRBJ2-6,-,TGTGCCAGCAGCCACAGCTCTGGGGCCAACGTCCTGACTTTC,CASSHSSGANVLTF
once,TRBV6-6,TRBJ2-3,-,TGTGCCAGCAGTTACAGCGCCGCCAGGACAGATACGCAGTATTTT,CASSYSAARTDTQYF
-,TRBV4-2,TRBJ1-2,-,TGTGCCAGCAGCCAAGATCAGGGGCGAGTCGATGGCTACACCTTC,CASSQDQGRVDGYTF
-,TRBV4-1,TRBJ2-5,-,TGCGCCAGCAGCCCTAGGGGGGGCAGTGGGGAGACCCAGTACTTC,CASSPRGGSGETQYF
many,TRBV10-3,TRBJ2-2,TRBD2,TGTGCCAGCAGAGCGGGAGGGGACGCCGGGGAGCTGTTTTTT,CASRAGGDAGELFF
once,TRBV4-3,TRBJ1-1,-,TGCGCCAGCAGCCAAGACCAGGGGTGGGGTGAAGCTTTCTTT,CASSQDQGWGEAFF